A single sample gave rise to the 18 T cell receptor beta chains below, sequenced in a study of cytotoxic CD8 clonotypes in ibrutinib-treated CLL listed by TCRdb under 2021. The library was produced with the immunoSEQ multiplex PCR assay. In its TCRdb copy, this immuneACCESS table keeps in-frame sequences only and misses some clones. Where compared with another copy, unresolved V genes explain less than half of these, and the others have no known cause. The sample table shows about 310,000 clones, and approximately 80% are seen once. The ten largest make up approximately 7% of the sample. The sequencing used PBMCs, collected before ibrutinib treatment. These receptors were obtained from a human donor with chronic lymphocytic leukemia.

The CDR3 nucleotides are TGTGCCAGCAGCTTTTCCCGACTCGTCAGTTACTACGAGCAGTACTTC. It specifies CASSFSRLVSYYEQYF. The chain recombines TRBV7-8 with TRBJ2-7; D is unclear. Germline V gene sequence: CDR1 SGHVS, CDR2 FQNEAQ. The CDR3 is 16 residues long. The V end lost 3 bases, the J end lost 3 bases, and 18 bases lay between the germline ends.

This chain links TRBV5-6 with TRBJ2-7; 7 bases align to TRBD2. The CDR3 totals 16 residues. Germline loops: CDR1 SGHDT, CDR2 YYEEEE. V shed 6 bases, J shed 3 bases, and the junction held 15 bases outside the gene matches. As DNA, the CDR3 is TGTGCCAGCATCGCGGGGCTGGCGGGAGTGGGCTACGAGCAGTACTTC. Amino acid sequence: CASIAGLAGVGYEQYF.

This clone has more than one count but fewer than ten. The chain recombines TRBV2 with TRBJ2-7; TRBD1 matches at 10 bases. Germline values: CDR1 SNHLY, CDR2 FYNNEI. The CDR3 runs to 14 residues. With 4 bases clipped from V and 1 base from J, the junction kept 1 base outside the gene matches. CDR3 bases: TGTGCCAGCAGTGGGACAGGGGGTTCCTACGAGCAGTACTTC. This sequence encodes CASSGTGGSYEQYF.

The rearrangement links TRBV27 to TRBJ2-7; 9 nucleotides match TRBD1. The V and J ends lost 5 bases and 7 bases, in that order; junction bases with no gene match: 6. Germline values: CDR1 MNHEY, CDR2 SMNVEV (reference sequence). The CDR3 is 13 residues long. CDR3 region: CASSPWDRVEQYF. The DNA of the CDR3 is TGTGCCAGCAGTCCATGGGACAGGGTTGAGCAGTACTTC.

The rearrangement uses TRBV27 and TRBJ2-1; 7 bases fit TRBD1. This CDR3 contains 17 residues. The junction had 16 bases not matched to a gene; V was cut back by 5 bases and J by 6 bases. From germline, CDR1 is MNHEY and CDR2 SMNVEV (reference sequence). CDR3: CASSAGDRLRELNEQFF. For the CDR3, the DNA is TGTGCCAGCAGTGCCGGGGACAGATTAAGGGAACTCAATGAGCAGTTCTTC.

This chain links TRBV19 with TRBJ2-6; a weak D match, TRBD1 (6 bases). This CDR3 is 15 amino acids long. Germline loops: CDR1 LNHDA, CDR2 SQIVND (reference sequence). V lost 3 bases and J lost 2, with 8 bases in between. The CDR3 is CASSIQGPGANVLTF. Written as DNA, the CDR3 is TGTGCCAGTAGTATCCAGGGGCCTGGGGCCAACGTCCTGACTTTC.

This clone was counted between two and nine times. The chain couples TRBV5-4 to TRBJ2-5; D remains ambiguous. Germline V gene lookup returns CDR1 SGHNT and CDR2 YYREEE (reference sequence). V was shortened by 3 bases and J by 0 bases, with 12 bases between the two germline ends. The CDR3 extends over 15 amino acids. CDR3 residues: CASSYLGRNQETQYF. The CDR3 region has the DNA TGTGCCAGCAGCTACCTCGGCCGGAACCAAGAGACCCAGTACTTC.

This chain connects TRBV30 to TRBJ1-2; D perhaps matches TRBD1 (6 bases). This CDR3 spans 13 amino acids. The V end was cut by 0 bases, the J end by 5 bases, with 10 bases between. Germline V gives CDR1 GTSNPN, CDR2 SVGIG (reference sequence). For the CDR3, the DNA is TGTGCCTGGAGTGTACTACAGGGTTATGGCTACACCTTC. It codes for CAWSVLQGYGYTF.

The chain joins TRBV4-3 to TRBJ1-2; D unresolved. Per the germline V gene, CDR1 is LGHNA and CDR2 is YSLEER. CDR3 length: 15 amino acids. V was cut by 1 base and J by 7 bases, with 16 bases left in between. The CDR3, as DNA: TGCGCCAGCAGCCAAGGGGCCTTCGGGTTGAGTGGCTACACCTTC. As protein: CASSQGAFGLSGYTF.

This clone appeared a few times. V and J are TRBV6-5 and TRBJ2-2; D remains unclear. Germline CDR1 reads MNHEY; CDR2 reads SVGAGI. V lost 5 bases, J lost 6 bases, and 13 bases lay in between. CDR3 length: 14 amino acids. The CDR3 coding sequence is TGTGCCAGCAGTCCGATATATGGGGCCGGGGAGCTGTTTTTT. Its translation: CASSPIYGAGELFF.

This chain links TRBV5-6 with TRBJ2-7; TRBD1 matches at 7 bases. The length of the CDR3 is 15 residues. V dropped 2 bases and J dropped 3; count of bases not matched to a gene: 8. Germline CDR1 and CDR2: SGHDT and YYEEEE. For the CDR3, the DNA is TGTGCCAGCAGCTTTTGGGACAGAGTATTCTACGAGCAGTACTTC. It encodes CASSFWDRVFYEQYF.

Comments on this clone: The sample contains more than one DNA sequence encoding this CDR3. V and J are TRBV30 and TRBJ2-5; D might be TRBD1 (6 bases). Germline V gives CDR1 GTSNPN, CDR2 SVGIG (reference sequence). The CDR3 contains 13 residues. V lost 3 bases to trimming and J lost 0 bases, with 8 bases between them. The CDR3 bases are TGTGCCTGGAGCCGGGACAACCAAGAGACCCAGTACTTC. This codes for CAWSRDNQETQYF.

The genes are TRBV28 and TRBJ2-3; 9 bases fit TRBD2. Losses at the gene ends were 5 bases for V and 2 bases for J; bases not matched to a gene: 5. Germline values: CDR1 MDHEN, CDR2 SYDVKM. The CDR3 is 15 amino acids. This CDR3 reads CASSLAGQTTDTQYF. As DNA, the CDR3 is TGTGCCAGCAGTCTAGCGGGACAAACCACAGATACGCAGTATTTT.

The chain combines TRBV28 with TRBJ2-7, with D tentatively TRBD2 (5 bases). This CDR3 has 12 amino acids. V lost 8 bases and J lost 4, with 12 bases in between. Germline V lookup: CDR1 MDHEN, CDR2 SYDVKM. In DNA, the CDR3 is TGTGCCAGCGTCCGGGGTGGGTACGAGCAGTACTTC. The encoded protein is CASVRGGYEQYF.

This rearrangement joins TRBV7-2 to TRBJ2-1, with 12 bases matching TRBD2. The CDR3 consists of 14 residues. V was pared by 6 bases and J by 7 bases, with 4 bases of the junction left unmatched. Germline CDR1 and CDR2: SGHTA and FQGNSA. As DNA, the CDR3 is TGTGCCAGCAGGACTAGCGGGAGAAGGAATGAGCAGTTCTTC. Translated: CASRTSGRRNEQFF. Full variable domain (outside the CDR3, taken from reference TRBV7-2 and TRBJ2-1): GAGVSQSPSNKVTEKGKDVELRCDPISGHTALYWYRQSLGQGLEFLIYFQGNSAPDKSGLPSDRFSAERTGGSVSTLTIQRTQQEDSAVYLCASRTSGRRNEQFFGPGTRLTVL.

The chain carries TRBV6-1 and TRBJ1-2; D might be TRBD1 (5 bases). CDR3 size: 14 residues. Trimming took off 8 bases at V and 1 base at J, with 14 bases between the two ends. Per the germline V gene, CDR1 is MNHNS and CDR2 is SASEGT. Written as DNA, the CDR3 is TGTGCCAGCGCGGGGTGGGGCGGTAACTATGGCTACACCTTC. Translating gives CASAGWGGNYGYTF.

The chain is built from TRBV9 and TRBJ2-1, with TRBD2 matching over 16 bases. The CDR3 has 22 residues. CDR1 is SGDLS and CDR2 is YYNGEE in the germline V gene. V was clipped by 1 base and J by 8 bases; unmatched bases: 21. CDR3 bases: TGTGCCAGCAGCGTATACCATAGACCGGGACTAGCGGGAGGGCCTGGCCTGTATGAGCAGTTCTTC. Residues: CASSVYHRPGLAGGPGLYEQFF.

V usage is TRBV27 and J usage is TRBJ2-5, with 10 bases lining up with TRBD1. This CDR3 comprises 15 residues. Germline V gene lookup returns CDR1 MNHEY and CDR2 SMNVEV (reference sequence). J lost 4 bases, V lost 5 bases, and 7 bases had no gene match. CDR3 loop: CASSPRQGASETQYF. In DNA form, the CDR3 reads TGTGCCAGCAGTCCCCGACAGGGGGCGTCAGAGACCCAGTACTTC.